Listed below are T cell receptor beta chains from one sample, sequenced in a study of a mutant IDH1 vaccine in newly diagnosed glioma. Method: immunoSEQ multiplex PCR; TCRdb's copy keeps in-frame clones and lacks some. Here the sample spans about 98,000 clones, roughly 90% being singletons. The source was PBMCs, collected from a glioma patient treated with radiotherapy, temozolomide or both. These TCRs come from a woman aged 45-65 years with glioma. The CDR3 runs from the conserved cysteine through the conserved F or W. The order of the fields is V gene, D gene, J gene, clone size, CDR3 DNA, CDR3 protein. The D gene is left open where the match is weak. Expanded clones are given a class, and other clones once, few, many or no size at all.

TRBV30	.	TRBJ1-1	.	TGTGCCTGGAGCCGACAGATGAACACTGAAGCTTTCTTT	CAWSRQMNTEAFF
TRBV20-1	.	TRBJ2-7	.	TGCAGTGCTCACGTAGGGTACGAGCAGTACTTC	CSAHVGYEQYF
TRBV29-1	TRBD1	TRBJ2-1	.	TGCAGCGTTGGGGACAGGGTATACAATGAGCAGTTCTTC	CSVGDRVYNEQFF
TRBV13	TRBD2	TRBJ2-3	.	TGTGCCAGCAGCTCCCGGGCTAGCGGGAGGCCAGATACGCAGTATTTT	CASSSRASGRPDTQYF
TRBV7-2	.	TRBJ2-7	.	TGTGCCAGCAGCTTACACCGGGACCTCGAGCAGTACTTC	CASSLHRDLEQYF
TRBV18	TRBD2	TRBJ2-1	.	TGTGCCAGCTCAACCTTAGCGGGAGAATCCTACAATGAGCAGTTCTTC	CASSTLAGESYNEQFF
TRBV30	TRBD1	TRBJ1-5	.	TGTGCCTGGAGTAGGGGGCAGCAAATTATTTTTGGTCAGCCCCAGCATTTT	CAWSRGQQIIFGQPQHF
TRBV7-9	.	TRBJ2-3	.	TGTGCCAGCAGCTCACCGAAGGGGCCAGATACGCAGTATTTT	CASSSPKGPDTQYF
TRBV9	TRBD1	TRBJ2-7	once	TGTGCCAGCAGCGTTGGACAGGGGGCCCCCTACGAGCAGTACTTC	CASSVGQGAPYEQYF
TRBV5-1	.	TRBJ2-1	.	TGCGCCAGCAGCTTGGAAGGAGACAATGAGCAGTTCTTC	CASSLEGDNEQFF
TRBV7-3	.	TRBJ2-1	.	TGTGCCAGCAGCTCAACCGCACCTCCGGAGGACGGAATGTTCTTC	CASSSTAPPEDGMFF
TRBV4-2	.	TRBJ1-3	.	TGTGCCAGCAGCCAAGATGCGGGGAGCTCTGGAAACACCATATATTTT	CASSQDAGSSGNTIYF
TRBV28	TRBD1	TRBJ1-2	once	TGTGCCAGCAGCCTCGGGGGAGACAGGGACTATGGCTACACCTTC	CASSLGGDRDYGYTF
TRBV20-1	.	TRBJ1-2	.	TGCAGTGCTAGAGATTTTGGCTACACCTTC	CSARDFGYTF
TRBV9	.	TRBJ2-5	once	TGTGCCAGCAGCCTAAAGGCAGGTCGGGAGACCCAGTACTTC	CASSLKAGRETQYF
TRBV11-2	.	TRBJ2-7	.	TGTGCCAGCAGCTTAGGGGGGGGGCTCTACGAGCAGTACTTC	CASSLGGGLYEQYF
TRBV11-1	.	TRBJ1-1	few	TGTGCCAGCAGTTCCTTTCTCGCGGTGAACACTGAAGCTTTCTTT	CASSSFLAVNTEAFF
TRBV7-9	TRBD2	TRBJ2-1	.	TGTGCCAGCAACTCGGGACTAGCGGCACCCTACAATGAGCAGTTCTTC	CASNSGLAAPYNEQFF
TRBV28	TRBD2	TRBJ2-7	.	TGTGCCAGCAGCGGGAGGAGCTCCTACGAGCAGTACTTC	CASSGRSSYEQYF
TRBV2	TRBD1	TRBJ2-5	once	TGTGCCAGCAGTGTACTGGGACAGATCCAAGAGACCCAGTACTTC	CASSVLGQIQETQYF
TRBV11-3	.	TRBJ2-5	.	TGTGCCAGCAGTAAGGGGACAGAGACCCAGTACTTC	CASSKGTETQYF
TRBV5-1	.	TRBJ2-5	once	TGCGCCAGCAGCCTCGGGGCTAAGGAGGAGACCCAGTACTTC	CASSLGAKEETQYF
TRBV6-5	.	TRBJ2-1	.	TGTGCCAGCAGTTCCTCCTCTAGAGCTGAGCAGTTCTTC	CASSSSSRAEQFF
TRBV7-9	TRBD2	TRBJ2-1	.	TGTGCCAGCAGCTTGAAAGGCGGGACTAGCGGGAGATGGGACAATGAGCAGTTCTTC	CASSLKGGTSGRWDNEQFF
TRBV27	TRBD2	TRBJ2-2	.	TGTGCCAGCAGTTTAAGAGGACTAGCGGCCACCGGGGAGCTGTTTTTT	CASSLRGLAATGELFF
TRBV25-1	.	TRBJ1-5	.	TGTGCCGAGGGACATAATGGTAGTCAGCCCCAGCATTTT	CAEGHNGSQPQHF
TRBV5-1	.	TRBJ2-2	.	TGCGCCAGCAGCTTGGGGCTCACTGAGTTTACCGGGGAGCTGTTTTTT	CASSLGLTEFTGELFF
TRBV9	.	TRBJ2-7	.	TGTGCCAGCAGCGTAGGCAGCAGACTCTACGAGCAGTACTTC	CASSVGSRLYEQYF
TRBV11-2	.	TRBJ2-2	.	TGTGCCAGCAGCTCGTCCGGGGAGCTGTTTTTT	CASSSSGELFF
TRBV30	.	TRBJ1-1	.	TGTGCCTGGGATAAGAACACTGAAGCTTTCTTT	CAWDKNTEAFF
TRBV6-1	TRBD1	TRBJ1-4	.	TGTGCCAGCAGCGAAAACAGGGGGATAGGTGAAAAACTGTTTTTT	CASSENRGIGEKLFF
TRBV11-2	.	TRBJ2-1	.	TGTGCCAGCAGCTTTTCGAACAAGGGAAGAGGGATGAGGTACAATGAGCAGTTCTTC	CASSFSNKGRGMRYNEQFF
TRBV27	.	TRBJ2-1	once	TGTGCCAGCAGTTTAGGCAGGGCCAATGAGCAGTTCTTC	CASSLGRANEQFF
TRBV10-2	.	TRBJ2-7	.	TGCGCCAGCAGTGAGTCGGACCTGGGGGAGCAGTACTTC	CASSESDLGEQYF
TRBV5-1	TRBD1	TRBJ1-1	few	TGCGCCAGCAGCGCATCCGCAGGGGGGCACACTGAAGCTTTCTTT	CASSASAGGHTEAFF
TRBV5-1	TRBD1	TRBJ2-7	.	TGCGCCAGCAGCTTGGCCCGGACAGGGGGCTACGAGCAGTACTTC	CASSLARTGGYEQYF
TRBV7-9	.	TRBJ2-7	.	TGTGCCAGCAGCTTAGTACAAGGGCCTGACGAGCAGTACTTC	CASSLVQGPDEQYF
TRBV27	.	TRBJ2-3	.	TGTGCCAGCAGTTTATCGCCTAGATCTAGCACAGATACGCAGTATTTT	CASSLSPRSSTDTQYF
TRBV6-5	.	TRBJ2-7	.	TGTGCCAGCAGCCACGGCGATACAGGGTACCGCGAGCAGTACTTC	CASSHGDTGYREQYF
TRBV5-1	.	TRBJ2-7	.	TGCGCCAGCAGCTTGGGACCAGCGGAAAGCTCCTACGAGCAGTACTTC	CASSLGPAESSYEQYF
TRBV4-1	.	TRBJ1-6	.	TGCGCCAGCAGCCAACCACACAGTTATAATTCACCCCTCCACTTT	CASSQPHSYNSPLHF
TRBV30	.	TRBJ1-1	.	TGTGCCTGGAGTGGGACCTCGGGGACCGCTTTCTTT	CAWSGTSGTAFF
TRBV4-1	TRBD2	TRBJ2-7	.	TGCGCCAGCAGCCAAGGGGGACTAGCGAGCGAGCAGTACTTC	CASSQGGLASEQYF
TRBV19	TRBD1	TRBJ2-1	.	TGTGCCAGTAGTCTCCGGACAGGGGGCGCTGGGAATGAGCAGTTCTTC	CASSLRTGGAGNEQFF
TRBV28	.	TRBJ1-2	.	TGTGCCAGCAGTTTATACCTCGGGGCGTATGGCTACACCTTC	CASSLYLGAYGYTF
TRBV18	.	TRBJ1-5	.	TGTGCCAGCTCACCAAAGGATAGCAATCAGCCCCAGCATTTT	CASSPKDSNQPQHF
TRBV2	.	TRBJ1-4	few	TGTGCCAGCACCGAGGAGGGAATAGGGGAAAAACTGTTTTTT	CASTEEGIGEKLFF
TRBV6-1	TRBD2	TRBJ2-3	.	TGTGCCAGCAGTGCTCTCAGTGGGACTAGGGGTGATACGCAGTATTTT	CASSALSGTRGDTQYF
TRBV28	TRBD1	TRBJ1-1	.	TGTGCCAGCAGCCCGGGCCCCGACAGGGTGAGAAACACTGAAGCTTTCTTT	CASSPGPDRVRNTEAFF
TRBV5-1	TRBD2	TRBJ2-3	.	TGCGCCAGCAGCCCCGGGAGGGGTTCAGATACGCAGTATTTT	CASSPGRGSDTQYF
TRBV18	TRBD1	TRBJ2-7	.	TGTGCCAGCTCACCGGGACAGGGACCCTACGAGCAGTACTTC	CASSPGQGPYEQYF